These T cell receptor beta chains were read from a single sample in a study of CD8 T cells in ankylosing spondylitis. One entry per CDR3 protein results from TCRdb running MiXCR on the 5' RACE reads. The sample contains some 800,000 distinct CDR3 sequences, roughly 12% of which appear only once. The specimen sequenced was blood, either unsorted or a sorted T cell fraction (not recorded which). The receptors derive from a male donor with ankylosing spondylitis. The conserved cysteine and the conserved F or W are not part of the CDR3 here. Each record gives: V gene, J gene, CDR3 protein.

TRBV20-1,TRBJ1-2,SAKGQRRYT
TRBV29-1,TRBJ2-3,SVEDRKNLDTQY
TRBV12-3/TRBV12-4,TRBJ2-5,ASSLEGGIGETQY
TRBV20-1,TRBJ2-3,SARDVSSDTQY
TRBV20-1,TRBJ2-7,SADQGYEQY
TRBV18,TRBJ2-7,ASSPLLEADEQY
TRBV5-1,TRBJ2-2,ASFKGQADTGELF
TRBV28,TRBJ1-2,ASSLGADKSYGYT
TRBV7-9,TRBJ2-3,ASSLLQTDTQY
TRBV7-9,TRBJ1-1,ASSLALAGVNTEAF
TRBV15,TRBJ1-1,ATSRGGGTAF
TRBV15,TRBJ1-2,ATSRDRSGYT
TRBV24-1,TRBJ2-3,ATSDPRGITDTQY
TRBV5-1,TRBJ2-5,ASSLVTGYGETQY
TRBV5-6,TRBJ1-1,ASSRERDDSMDTEAF
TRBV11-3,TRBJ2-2,ASSLRYTLAGDGTGELF
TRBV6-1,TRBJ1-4,ASRSPTNEKLF
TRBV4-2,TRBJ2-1,ASSQVAGQTHEQF
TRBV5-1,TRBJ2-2,ASSHDRGRNTGELF
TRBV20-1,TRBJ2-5,SEEGSETQY
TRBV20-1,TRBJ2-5,STNKYRTPGETQY
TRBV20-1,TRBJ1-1,SPWGTEAF
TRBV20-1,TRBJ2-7,SAKGVAYEQY
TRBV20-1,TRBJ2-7,SASRQASSYEQY
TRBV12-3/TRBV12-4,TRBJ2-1,ASSFASGNEQF
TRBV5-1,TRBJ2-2,ASSRSGTGNPGELF
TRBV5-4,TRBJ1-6,ASSLDPGGPLH
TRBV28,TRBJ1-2,ASSFPEAGYGYT
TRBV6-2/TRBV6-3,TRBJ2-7,ASSYGRGYEQY
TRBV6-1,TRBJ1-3,ASRGPSGNTIY
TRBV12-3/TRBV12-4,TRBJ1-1,ASSLRGSALAF
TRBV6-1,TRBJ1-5,ASTTLTSNQPQH
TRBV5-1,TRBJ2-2,ASNRARTNTGELF
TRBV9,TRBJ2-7,ASSVGREGRQY
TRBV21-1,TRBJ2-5,ASSKEETQY
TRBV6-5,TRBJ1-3,ATGSTYFSGNTIY
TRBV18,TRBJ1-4,ASSFAGTAATNEKLF
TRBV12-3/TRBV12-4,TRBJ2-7,ASSPRGFEQY
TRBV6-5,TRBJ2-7,ASSYAGPSYEQY
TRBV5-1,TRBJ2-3,ASSLAVDTDTQY
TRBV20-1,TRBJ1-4,SARERRRGELF
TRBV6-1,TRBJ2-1,ASSRPGLGGEQF
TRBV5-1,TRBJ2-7,ASSMRGSGRSKAYEQY
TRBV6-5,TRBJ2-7,ASSYGGDFSYEQY
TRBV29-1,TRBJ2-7,SARTGLRYEQY